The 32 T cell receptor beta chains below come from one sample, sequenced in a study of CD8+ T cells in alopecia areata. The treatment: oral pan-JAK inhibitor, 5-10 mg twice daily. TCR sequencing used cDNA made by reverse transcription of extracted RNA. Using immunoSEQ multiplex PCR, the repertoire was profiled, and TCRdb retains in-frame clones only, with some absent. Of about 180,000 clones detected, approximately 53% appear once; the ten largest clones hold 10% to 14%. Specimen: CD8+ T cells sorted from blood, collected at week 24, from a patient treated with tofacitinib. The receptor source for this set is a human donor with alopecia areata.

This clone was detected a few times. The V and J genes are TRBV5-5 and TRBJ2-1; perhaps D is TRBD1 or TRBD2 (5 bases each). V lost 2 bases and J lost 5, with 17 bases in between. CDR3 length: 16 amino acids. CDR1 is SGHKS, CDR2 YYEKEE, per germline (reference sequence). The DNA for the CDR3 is TGTGCCAGCAGCTTTTTCGGGACGGATATAAACAATGAGCAGTTCTTC. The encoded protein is CASSFFGTDINNEQFF.

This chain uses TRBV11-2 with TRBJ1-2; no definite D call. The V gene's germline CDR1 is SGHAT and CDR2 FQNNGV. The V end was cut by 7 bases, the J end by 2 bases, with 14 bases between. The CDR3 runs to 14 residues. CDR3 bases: TGTGCCAGCACCCAAAACGGGGTCAACTATGGCTACACCTTC. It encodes CASTQNGVNYGYTF.

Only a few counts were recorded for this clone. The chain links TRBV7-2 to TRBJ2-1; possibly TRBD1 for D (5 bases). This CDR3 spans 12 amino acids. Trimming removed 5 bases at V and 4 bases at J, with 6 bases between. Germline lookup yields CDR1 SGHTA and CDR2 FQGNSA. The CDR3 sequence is CASSPGYNEQFF. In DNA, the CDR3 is TGTGCCAGCAGCCCAGGGTACAATGAGCAGTTCTTC.

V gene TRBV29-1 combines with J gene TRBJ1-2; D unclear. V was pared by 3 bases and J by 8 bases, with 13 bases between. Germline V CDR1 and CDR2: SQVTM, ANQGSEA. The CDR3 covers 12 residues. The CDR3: CSVEGAVGGYTF. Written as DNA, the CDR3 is TGCAGCGTTGAGGGCGCGGTTGGGGGCTACACCTTC.

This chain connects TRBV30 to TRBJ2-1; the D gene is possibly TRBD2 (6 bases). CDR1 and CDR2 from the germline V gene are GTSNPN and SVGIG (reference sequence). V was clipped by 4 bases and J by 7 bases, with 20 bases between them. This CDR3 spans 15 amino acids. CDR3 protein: CAWTFATSRANEQFF. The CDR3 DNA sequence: TGTGCCTGGACGTTTGCAACTAGCAGGGCAAATGAGCAGTTCTTC.

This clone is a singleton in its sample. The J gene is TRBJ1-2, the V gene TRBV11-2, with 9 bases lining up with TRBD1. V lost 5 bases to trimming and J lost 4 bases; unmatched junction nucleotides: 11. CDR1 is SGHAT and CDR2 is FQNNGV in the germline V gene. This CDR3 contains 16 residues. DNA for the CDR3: TGTGCCAGCAGCCCCCAACCGGGACAGGGAACCTATGGCTACACCTTC. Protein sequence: CASSPQPGQGTYGYTF.

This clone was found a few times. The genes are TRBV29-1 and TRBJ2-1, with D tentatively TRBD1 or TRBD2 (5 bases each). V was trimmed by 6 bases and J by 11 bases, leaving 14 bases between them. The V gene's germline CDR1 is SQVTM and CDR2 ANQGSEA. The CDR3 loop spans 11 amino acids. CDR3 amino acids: CSVLLSGQQFF. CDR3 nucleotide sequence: TGCAGCGTCCTCCTATCGGGACAGCAGTTCTTC.

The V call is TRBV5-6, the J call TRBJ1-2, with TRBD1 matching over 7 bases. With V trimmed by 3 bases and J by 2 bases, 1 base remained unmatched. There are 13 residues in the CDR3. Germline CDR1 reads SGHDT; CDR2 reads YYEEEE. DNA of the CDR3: TGTGCCAGCAGCTCGGGACAGAACTATGGCTACACCTTC. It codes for CASSSGQNYGYTF.

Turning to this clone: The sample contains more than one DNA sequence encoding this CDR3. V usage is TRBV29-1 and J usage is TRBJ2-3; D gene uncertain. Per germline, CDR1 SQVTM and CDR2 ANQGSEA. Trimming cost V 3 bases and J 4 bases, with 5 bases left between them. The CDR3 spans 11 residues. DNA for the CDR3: TGCAGCGTTGACAGGTCAGATACGCAGTATTTT. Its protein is CSVDRSDTQYF.

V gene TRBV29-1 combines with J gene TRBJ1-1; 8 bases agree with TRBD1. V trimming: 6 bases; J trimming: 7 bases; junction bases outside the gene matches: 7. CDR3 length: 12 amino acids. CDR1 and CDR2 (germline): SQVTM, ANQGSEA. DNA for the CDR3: TGCAGCGTACAGGGGGAAGTGGATGAAGCTTTCTTT. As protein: CSVQGEVDEAFF.

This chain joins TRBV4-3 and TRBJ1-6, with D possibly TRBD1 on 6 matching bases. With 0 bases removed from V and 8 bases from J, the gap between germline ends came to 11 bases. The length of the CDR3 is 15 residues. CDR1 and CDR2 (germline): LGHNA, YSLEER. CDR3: CASSQDRQDYSPLHF. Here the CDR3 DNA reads TGCGCCAGCAGCCAAGACCGACAGGACTATTCACCCCTCCACTTT.

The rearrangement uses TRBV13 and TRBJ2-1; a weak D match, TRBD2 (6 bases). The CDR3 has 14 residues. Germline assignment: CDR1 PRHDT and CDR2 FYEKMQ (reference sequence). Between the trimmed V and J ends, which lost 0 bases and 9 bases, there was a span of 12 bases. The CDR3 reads CASSLGGTRSEQFF. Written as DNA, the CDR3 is TGTGCCAGCAGCTTAGGTGGGACTCGGAGTGAGCAGTTCTTC.

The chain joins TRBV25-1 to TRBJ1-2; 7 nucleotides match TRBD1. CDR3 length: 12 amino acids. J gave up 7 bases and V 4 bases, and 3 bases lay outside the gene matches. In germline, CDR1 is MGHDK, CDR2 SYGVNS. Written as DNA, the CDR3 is TGTGCCAGCAGTGCACAGGGGACTGGCTACACCTTC. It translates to CASSAQGTGYTF.

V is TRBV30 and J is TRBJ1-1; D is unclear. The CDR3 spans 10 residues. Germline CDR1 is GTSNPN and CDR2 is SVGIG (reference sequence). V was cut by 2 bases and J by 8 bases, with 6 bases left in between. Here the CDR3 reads CAWSLGEAFF. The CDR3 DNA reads TGTGCCTGGAGTTTGGGGGAAGCTTTCTTT.

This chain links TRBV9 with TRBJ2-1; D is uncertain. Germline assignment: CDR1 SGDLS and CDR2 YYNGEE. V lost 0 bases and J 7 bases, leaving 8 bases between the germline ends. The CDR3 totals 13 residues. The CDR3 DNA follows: TGTGCCAGCAGCGTAGACCAGTTTAATGAGCAGTTCTTC. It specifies CASSVDQFNEQFF. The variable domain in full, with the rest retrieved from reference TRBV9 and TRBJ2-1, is DSGVTQTPKHLITATGQRVTLRCSPRSGDLSVYWYQQSLDQGLQFLIQYYNGEERAKGNILERFSAQQFPDLHSELNLSSLELGDSALYFCASSVDQFNEQFFGPGTRLTVL.

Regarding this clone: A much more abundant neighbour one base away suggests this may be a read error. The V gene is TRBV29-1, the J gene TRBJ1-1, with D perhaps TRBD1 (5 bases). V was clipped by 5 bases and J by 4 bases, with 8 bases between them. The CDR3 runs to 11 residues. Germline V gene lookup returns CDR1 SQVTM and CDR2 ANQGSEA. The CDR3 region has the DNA TGCAGCGTTTCAGGGAGCACTGAAGCTTTCTTT. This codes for CSVSGSTEAFF. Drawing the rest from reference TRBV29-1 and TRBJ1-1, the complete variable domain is SAVISQKPSRDICQRGTSLTIQCQVDSQVTMMFWYRQQPGQSLTLIATANQGSEATYESGFVIDKFPISRPNLTFSTLTVSNMSPEDSSIYLCSVSGSTEAFFGQGTRLTVV.

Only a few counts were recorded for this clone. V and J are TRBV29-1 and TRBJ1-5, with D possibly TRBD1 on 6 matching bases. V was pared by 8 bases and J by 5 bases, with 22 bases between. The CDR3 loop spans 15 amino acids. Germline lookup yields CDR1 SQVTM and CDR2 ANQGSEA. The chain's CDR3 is CSPRIYRVWHQPQHF. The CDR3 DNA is TGCAGCCCGCGAATCTACAGGGTTTGGCATCAGCCCCAGCATTTT.

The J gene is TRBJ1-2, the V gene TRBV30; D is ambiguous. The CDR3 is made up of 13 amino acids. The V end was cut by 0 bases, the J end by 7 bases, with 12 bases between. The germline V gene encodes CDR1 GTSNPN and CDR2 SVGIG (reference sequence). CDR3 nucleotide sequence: TGTGCCTGGAGTGTAATGGACCAATCTGGCTACACCTTC. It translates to CAWSVMDQSGYTF.

The CDR3 region is CASSLAGVPYNEQFF. As DNA, the CDR3 is TGTGCCAGCAGCTTGGCTGGCGTACCCTACAATGAGCAGTTCTTC. The rearrangement uses TRBV5-6 and TRBJ2-1; the D is unclear. Germline V CDR1 and CDR2: SGHDT, YYEEEE. This CDR3 is built from 15 residues. The V gene lost 0 bases and the J gene lost 2 bases, with 9 bases spanning the gap.

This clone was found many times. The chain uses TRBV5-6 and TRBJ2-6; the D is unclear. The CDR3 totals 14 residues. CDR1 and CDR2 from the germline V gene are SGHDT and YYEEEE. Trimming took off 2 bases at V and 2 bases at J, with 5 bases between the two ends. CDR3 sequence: CASSFGTGANVLTF. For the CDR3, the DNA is TGTGCCAGCAGCTTCGGTACTGGGGCCAACGTCCTGACTTTC.

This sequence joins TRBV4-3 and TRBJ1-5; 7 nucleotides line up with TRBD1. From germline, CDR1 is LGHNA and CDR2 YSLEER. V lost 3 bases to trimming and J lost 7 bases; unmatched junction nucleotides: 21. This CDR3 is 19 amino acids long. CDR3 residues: CASSQNLGTEGVVGQPQHF. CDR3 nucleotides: TGCGCCAGCAGCCAGAACCTTGGGACAGAAGGGGTAGTTGGCCAGCCCCAGCATTTT.

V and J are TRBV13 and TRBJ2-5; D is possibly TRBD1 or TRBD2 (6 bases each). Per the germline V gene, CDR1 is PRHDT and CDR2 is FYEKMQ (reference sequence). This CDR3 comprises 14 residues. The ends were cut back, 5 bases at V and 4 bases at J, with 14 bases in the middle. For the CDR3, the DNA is TGTGCCAGCAGCCCCGCTGGGGGGCGAGAGACCCAGTACTTC. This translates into CASSPAGGRETQYF.

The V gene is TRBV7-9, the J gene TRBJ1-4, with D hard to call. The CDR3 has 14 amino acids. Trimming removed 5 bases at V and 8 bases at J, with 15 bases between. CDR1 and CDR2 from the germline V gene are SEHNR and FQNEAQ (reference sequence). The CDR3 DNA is TGTGCCAGCAGCGGAAATGCGGCCTGGGAAAAACTGTTTTTT. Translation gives CASSGNAAWEKLFF.

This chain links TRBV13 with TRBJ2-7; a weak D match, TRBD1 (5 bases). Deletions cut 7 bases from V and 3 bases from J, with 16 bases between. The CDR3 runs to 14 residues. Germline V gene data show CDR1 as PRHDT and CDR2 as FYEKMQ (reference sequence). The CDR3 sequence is CASTTGQARYEQYF. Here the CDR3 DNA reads TGTGCCAGCACAACCGGACAAGCGCGCTACGAGCAGTACTTC.

CDR3 in DNA: TGTGCCAGCAGCCTAGCCGGGACACAAGAGACCCAGTACTTC. This translates into CASSLAGTQETQYF. This sequence joins TRBV5-6 and TRBJ2-5, with D possibly being TRBD1 (6 bases). The V gene lost 4 bases and the J gene lost 2 bases, with 12 bases spanning the gap. The length of the CDR3 is 14 residues. Germline-derived CDR1 and CDR2 are SGHDT and YYEEEE.

As DNA, the CDR3 is TGTGCCAGCACTAATTTCGCGAACACCGGGGAGCTGTTTTTT. Protein product: CASTNFANTGELFF. The gene calls are TRBV25-1 and TRBJ2-2; D call uncertain. V was shortened by 7 bases and J by 0 bases, with 9 bases between the two germline ends. The CDR3 is made up of 14 amino acids. Germline lookup yields CDR1 MGHDK and CDR2 SYGVNS.

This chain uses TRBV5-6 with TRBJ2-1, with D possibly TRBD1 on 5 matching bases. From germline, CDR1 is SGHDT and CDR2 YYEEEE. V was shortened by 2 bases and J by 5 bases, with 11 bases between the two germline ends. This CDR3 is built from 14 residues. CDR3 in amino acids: CASSFYGADNEQFF. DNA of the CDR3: TGTGCCAGCAGCTTTTATGGGGCCGACAATGAGCAGTTCTTC.

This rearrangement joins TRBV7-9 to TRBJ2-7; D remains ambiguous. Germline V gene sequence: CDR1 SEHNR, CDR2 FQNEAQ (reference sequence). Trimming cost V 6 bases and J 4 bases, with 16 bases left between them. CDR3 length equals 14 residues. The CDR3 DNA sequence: TGTGCCAGCAGTCGCGTCGGCGACTCTTACGAGCAGTACTTC. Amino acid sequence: CASSRVGDSYEQYF.

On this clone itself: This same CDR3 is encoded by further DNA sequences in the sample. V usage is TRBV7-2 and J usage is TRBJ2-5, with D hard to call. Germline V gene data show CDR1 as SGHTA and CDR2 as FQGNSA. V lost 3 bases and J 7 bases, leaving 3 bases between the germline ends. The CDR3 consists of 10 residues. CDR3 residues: CASSLGTQYF. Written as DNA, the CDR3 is TGTGCCAGCAGCTTGGGGACCCAGTACTTC.

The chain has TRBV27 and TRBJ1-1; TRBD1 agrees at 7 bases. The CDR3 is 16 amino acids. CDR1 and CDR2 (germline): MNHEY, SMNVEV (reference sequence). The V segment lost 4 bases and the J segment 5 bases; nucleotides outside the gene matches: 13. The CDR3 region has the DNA TGTGCCAGCAGTTCCCAAACAGGGGTTCTGCAAACTGAAGCTTTCTTT. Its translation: CASSSQTGVLQTEAFF.

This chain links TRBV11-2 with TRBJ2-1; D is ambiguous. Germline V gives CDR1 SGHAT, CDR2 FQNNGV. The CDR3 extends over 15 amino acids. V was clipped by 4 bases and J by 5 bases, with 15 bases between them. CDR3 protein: CASSSSGPYNNEQFF. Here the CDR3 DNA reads TGTGCCAGCAGCTCCTCCGGGCCATATAACAATGAGCAGTTCTTC.

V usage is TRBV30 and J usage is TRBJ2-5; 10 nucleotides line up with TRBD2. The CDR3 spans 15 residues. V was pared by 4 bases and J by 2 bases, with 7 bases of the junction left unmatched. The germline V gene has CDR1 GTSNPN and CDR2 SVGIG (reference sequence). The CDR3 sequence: CAWTLAGARQETQYF. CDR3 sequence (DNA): TGTGCCTGGACCCTAGCGGGGGCCAGGCAAGAGACCCAGTACTTC.